The sequence of this T cell receptor beta chain was determined in a study of blood T cells in healthy people across ages. The V gene lost 0 bases and the J gene lost 10 bases, with 13 bases spanning the gap. The CDR3 contains 13 residues. Germline lookup yields CDR1 SGHRS and CDR2 YFSETQ. It was with a sample-barcoded 5' primer and a J-beta primer mix that a second PCR of roughly 7 to 12 cycles was run. In TCRdb, the 5' RACE reads were re-called with MiXCR into one record per CDR3 protein. The sample has hundreds of thousands of distinct CDR3 sequences; 45% to 50% are singletons. The sequenced sample was blood. The TCR originated in a woman aged 60-70 years in good health. The chain employs TRBV5-1 and TRBJ1-1; no clear D gene. CDR3: CASSLEGAPGAFF. The DNA of the CDR3 is TGCGCCAGCAGCTTGGAAGGAGCACCTGGAGCTTTCTTT.